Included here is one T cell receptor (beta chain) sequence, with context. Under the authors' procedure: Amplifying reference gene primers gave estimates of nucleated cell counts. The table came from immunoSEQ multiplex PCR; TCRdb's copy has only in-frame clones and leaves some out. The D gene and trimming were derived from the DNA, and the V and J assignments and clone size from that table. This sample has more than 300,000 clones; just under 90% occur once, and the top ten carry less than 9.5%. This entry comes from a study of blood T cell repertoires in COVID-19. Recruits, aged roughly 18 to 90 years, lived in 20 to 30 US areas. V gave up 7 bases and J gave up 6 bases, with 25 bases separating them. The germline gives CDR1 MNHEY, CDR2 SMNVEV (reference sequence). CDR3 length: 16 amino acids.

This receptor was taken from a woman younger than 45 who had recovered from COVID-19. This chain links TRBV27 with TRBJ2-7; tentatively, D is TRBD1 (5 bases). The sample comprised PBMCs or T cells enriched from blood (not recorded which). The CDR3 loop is CASIKKGPTVGAEQYF. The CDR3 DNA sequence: TGTGCCAGCATCAAAAAAGGGCCAACCGTTGGGGCCGAGCAGTACTTC.